Below are 20 T cell receptor beta chains sequenced from a single sample in a study of cytomegalovirus exposure and HLA in healthy donors. The primer mix had 60 Vbeta and 13 Jbeta primers. Profiling relied on immunoSEQ multiplex PCR, and the TCRdb table lists in-frame clones only, not all of them. The profile shows about 120,000 clones, approximately 80% of them singletons. The sample comprised PBMCs. The source of these receptors is a man aged 25-40 years in good health and CMV-seropositive.

This sequence joins TRBV6-1 and TRBJ2-1, with a possible D match to TRBD1 (5 bases). CDR3 length: 14 residues. V lost 3 bases and J 9 bases, leaving 15 bases between the germline ends. Germline CDR1 reads MNHNS; CDR2 reads SASEGT. CDR3 residues: CASSDERTPSEQFF. CDR3 nucleotide sequence: TGTGCCAGCAGTGACGAAAGGACACCTAGTGAGCAGTTCTTC.

V gene TRBV10-3 combines with J gene TRBJ2-1; TRBD2 matches 8 bases. After removal of 7 bases from V and 6 bases from J, the junction contained 8 bases not matched to a gene. The V gene's germline CDR1 is ENHRY and CDR2 SYGVKD. This CDR3 spans 14 amino acids. CDR3 DNA: TGTGCCATCACTTCGCGGGGGGCAAGCAATGAGCAGTTCTTC. The encoded protein is CAITSRGASNEQFF.

The rearrangement uses TRBV7-2 and TRBJ2-7; D may be TRBD2 (5 bases). V dropped 5 bases and J dropped 5 bases, with 19 bases sitting between them. In germline, CDR1 is SGHTA, CDR2 FQGNSA. This CDR3 spans 15 amino acids. The CDR3 loop is CASSPGPGNSHEQYF. CDR3 DNA sequence: TGTGCCAGCAGCCCTGGGCCCGGGAATTCCCACGAGCAGTACTTC.

The CDR3: CASSSPQGQETQYF. The CDR3 DNA sequence: TGTGCCAGCAGCTCCCCACAGGGTCAAGAGACCCAGTACTTC. V is TRBV7-9 and J is TRBJ2-5; tentative D call: TRBD1 (6 bases). The CDR3 contains 14 residues. CDR1 SEHNR and CDR2 FQNEAQ come from the germline V gene (reference sequence). V dropped 4 bases and J dropped 2 bases, with 11 bases sitting between them.

The chain links TRBV19 to TRBJ2-3; 10 bases fit TRBD2. Germline-derived CDR1 and CDR2 are LNHDA and SQIVND (reference sequence). This CDR3 region has 15 residues. The junction had 1 base not matched to a gene; V was cut back by 3 bases and J by 1 base. CDR3 sequence reads: CASSMLAGGTDTQYF. For the CDR3, the DNA is TGTGCCAGTAGTATGCTAGCGGGGGGCACAGATACGCAGTATTTT.

V is TRBV4-3 and J is TRBJ1-4; 9 bases line up with TRBD1. Trimming removed 4 bases from V and 10 bases from J; junction bases left unmatched: 10. CDR1 LGHNA and CDR2 YSLEER come from the germline V gene. This CDR3 region has 15 residues. The CDR3 DNA sequence: TGCGCCAGCAGCCTTGCCGGACAGGGGCCCGTAAAACTGTTTTTT. Translated, it gives CASSLAGQGPVKLFF.

Written as DNA, the CDR3 is TGTGCCAGTAGTATAGATCTAGAAGCCGGGGGCTCCTACGAGCAGTACTTC. Encoded protein: CASSIDLEAGGSYEQYF. The rearrangement uses TRBV19 and TRBJ2-7; a possible D gene is TRBD2 (6 bases). CDR3 length equals 17 residues. The V end lost 0 bases, the J end lost 0 bases, and 15 bases lay between the germline ends. Germline assignment: CDR1 LNHDA and CDR2 SQIVND (reference sequence).

As regards this clone: The junction and the germline gene differ at one end; a read error may be behind it. This chain links TRBV7-9 with TRBJ2-3, with TRBD2 matching 10 bases. CDR1 is SEHNR and CDR2 is FQNEAQ in the germline V gene (reference sequence). The CDR3 runs to 17 residues. CDR3 coding DNA: TGTTCCAGCAGCTCAAGAAGAAGCGGGGGGGACGACGATACGCAGTATTTT. This gives the protein CSSSSRRSGGDDDTQYF.

V and J are TRBV5-8 and TRBJ1-4, with D unresolved. The germline V gene has CDR1 SGHTS and CDR2 YDEGEE. The CDR3 is 16 residues long. Trimming shortened V by 0 bases and J by 0 bases, and 9 bases separated the two germline ends. CDR3 coding DNA: TGTGCCAGCAGCTTGGTGGAGCTTGCAACTAATGAAAAACTGTTTTTT. This gives the protein CASSLVELATNEKLFF.

In DNA, the CDR3 is TGTGCCAGCTCACCAACAGAGTGGACAGGGGTTATGAACACTGAAGCTTTCTTT. Protein sequence: CASSPTEWTGVMNTEAFF. The rearrangement joins TRBV18 to TRBJ1-1, with 9 positions matching TRBD1. V shed 2 bases and J 0 bases; nucleotides not matched to a gene: 10. Germline V lookup: CDR1 KGHSH, CDR2 LQKENI. This CDR3 region has 18 residues.

This clone was picked up one time. Additional DNA sequences in this sample encode the identical CDR3. The gene calls are TRBV13 and TRBJ2-1; 10 nucleotides match TRBD2. Germline values: CDR1 PRHDT, CDR2 FYEKMQ (reference sequence). This CDR3 has 17 amino acids. The V and J ends lost 3 bases and 3 bases, in that order; junction bases with no gene match: 8. CDR3 DNA sequence: TGTGCCAGCAGCTTCGGTAGCGGGGGGCCAGACTACAATGAGCAGTTCTTC. It encodes CASSFGSGGPDYNEQFF.

The chain couples TRBV4-3 to TRBJ1-1; 7 positions agree with TRBD1. Germline CDR1 is LGHNA and CDR2 is YSLEER. The CDR3 is made up of 14 amino acids. V shed 3 bases and J 10 bases; nucleotides not matched to a gene: 11. CDR3 coding DNA: TGCGCCAGCAGCCAGGAAGAGGACAGGCGGGCAGCTTTCTTT. Translated, it gives CASSQEEDRRAAFF.

The chain links TRBV15 to TRBJ2-7; 8 bases align to TRBD2. CDR3 size: 16 residues. In germline, CDR1 is LNHNV, CDR2 YYDKDF (reference sequence). The V segment lost 0 bases and the J segment 1 base; nucleotides outside the gene matches: 5. The CDR3: CATSRDSSGPSYEQYF. The CDR3 DNA reads as TGTGCCACCAGCAGAGATTCTAGCGGGCCATCCTACGAGCAGTACTTC.

V gene TRBV19 combines with J gene TRBJ1-1; 9 bases fit TRBD1. J was trimmed by 3 bases and V by 5 bases; bases with no gene match: 7. Germline V gene lookup returns CDR1 LNHDA and CDR2 SQIVND (reference sequence). This CDR3 has 15 residues. In DNA, the CDR3 is TGTGCCAGTAGTCGGACAGGGGAGGATCACACTGAAGCTTTCTTT. Protein product: CASSRTGEDHTEAFF.

The CDR3 spells CASSQDGGGFRDTQYF. CDR3 sequence (DNA): TGCGCCAGCAGCCAAGATGGGGGAGGGTTTAGAGATACGCAGTATTTT. The chain links TRBV4-3 to TRBJ2-3; TRBD2 agrees at 7 bases. CDR1 and CDR2 (germline): LGHNA, YSLEER. The CDR3 spans 16 residues. The V segment lost 0 bases and the J segment 5 bases; nucleotides outside the gene matches: 8.

The chain combines TRBV7-2 with TRBJ2-7; 14 positions agree with TRBD2. The CDR3 length is 15 residues. Germline V gene data show CDR1 as SGHTA and CDR2 as FQGNSA. Germline trimming cut 5 bases from V and 3 bases from J; bases unmatched to any gene: 3. The CDR3 DNA is TGTGCCAGCAGCCGGACTAGCGGGGGGTTCTACGAGCAGTACTTC. Translation gives CASSRTSGGFYEQYF.

The chain joins TRBV4-2 to TRBJ2-7, with 10 positions matching TRBD2. This CDR3 comprises 15 residues. The germline V gene has CDR1 LGHNA and CDR2 YNFKEQ. J was trimmed by 1 base and V by 1 base; bases with no gene match: 1. Written as DNA, the CDR3 is TGTGCCAGCAGCCAAGCTAGCGGGAGTTCCTACGAGCAGTACTTC. Amino acid sequence: CASSQASGSSYEQYF.

Here the CDR3 reads CASSPGLASETQYF. CDR3 coding DNA: TGTGCCAGCTCACCCGGACTAGCCTCAGAGACCCAGTACTTC. The chain links TRBV18 to TRBJ2-5; 8 positions match TRBD2. Germline V CDR1 and CDR2: KGHSH, LQKENI. This CDR3 contains 14 residues. V lost 3 bases, J lost 4 bases, and 4 bases stayed unmatched. The full variable domain, its missing parts supplied by reference TRBV18 and TRBJ2-5, is NAGVMQNPRHLVRRRGQEARLRCSPMKGHSHVYWYRQLPEEGLKFMVYLQKENIIDESGMPKERFSAEFPKEGPSILRIQQVVRGDSAAYFCASSPGLASETQYFGPGTRLLVL.

The genes are TRBV5-6 and TRBJ2-2; TRBD1 agrees at 7 bases. There are 16 residues in the CDR3. CDR1 SGHDT and CDR2 YYEEEE come from the germline V gene. After removal of 3 bases from V and 6 bases from J, the junction contained 11 bases not matched to a gene. The CDR3 DNA sequence: TGTGCCAGCAGCTCGATTTTGACAGGGTACGCCGGGGAGCTGTTTTTT. Amino acids: CASSSILTGYAGELFF.

The chain couples TRBV7-8 to TRBJ2-1; possibly TRBD2 for D (7 bases). This CDR3 region has 14 residues. Germline loops: CDR1 SGHVS, CDR2 FQNEAQ. Trimming took off 5 bases at V and 9 bases at J, with 17 bases between the two ends. The CDR3 DNA is TGTGCCAGCAGCCCCCCCCGGGGGGCGGGTGAGCAGTTCTTC. Protein sequence: CASSPPRGAGEQFF.